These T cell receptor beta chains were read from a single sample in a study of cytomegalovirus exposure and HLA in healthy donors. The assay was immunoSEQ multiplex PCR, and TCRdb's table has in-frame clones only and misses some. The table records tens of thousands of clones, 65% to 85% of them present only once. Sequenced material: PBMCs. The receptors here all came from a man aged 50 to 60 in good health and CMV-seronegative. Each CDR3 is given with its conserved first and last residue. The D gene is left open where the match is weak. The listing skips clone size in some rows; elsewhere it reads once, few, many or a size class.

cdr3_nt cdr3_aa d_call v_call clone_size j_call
TGTGCCAGCAGTCTCCTAGCGGGAGTGACAGATACGCAGTATTTT CASSLLAGVTDTQYF TRBD2 TRBV14 NA TRBJ2-3
TGTGCCTGGAGTGTAAGGACAGGGGGTTCCTTTGCTAACTATGGCTACACCTTC CAWSVRTGGSFANYGYTF TRBD1 TRBV30 NA TRBJ1-2
TGTGCCAGTACTAAACAGTCAACTAATGAAAAACTGTTTTTT CASTKQSTNEKLFF NA TRBV19 NA TRBJ1-4
TGTGCCAGCAGCTCCCCTCTTCCGGGACAGGGGGCCGAATTAGGGGACACTGAAGCTTTCTTT CASSSPLPGQGAELGDTEAFF TRBD1 TRBV7-8 NA TRBJ1-1
TGTGCCAGCAGCCAAGATCAGGGGACTAGCTCAAATACGCAGTATTTT CASSQDQGTSSNTQYF TRBD2 TRBV14 NA TRBJ2-3
TGCGCCAGCAGCTTCGACTACCAAGCAGGCGAGACCCAGTACTTC CASSFDYQAGETQYF NA TRBV5-1 NA TRBJ2-5
TGTGCCAGTTCGGACGAACAGGGACGCTCACCCCTCCACTTT CASSDEQGRSPLHF NA TRBV19 NA TRBJ1-6
TGTGCCAGTTCGACAGAGAACTATGGCTACACCTTC CASSTENYGYTF NA TRBV10-3 NA TRBJ1-2
TGCGCCAGCAGCTTGCCAGGGGGCGGCACCGGGGAGCTGTTTTTT CASSLPGGGTGELFF TRBD1 TRBV5-1 NA TRBJ2-2
TGTGCCAGCAGTGAAAGGGGGCCGCGTGGGTACACCTTC CASSERGPRGYTF TRBD1 TRBV2 NA TRBJ1-2
TGTGCCAGCAGTTATAGGGGACAGGGATACGAGCAGTACTTC CASSYRGQGYEQYF TRBD1 TRBV6-5 NA TRBJ2-7
TGTGCCTGGAGCCCGGTTGCGGGACAGGATCAAGAGACCCAGTACTTC CAWSPVAGQDQETQYF TRBD1 TRBV30 once TRBJ2-5
TGTGCCAGCATTCGGGACAGCGGCTATGGCTACACCTTC CASIRDSGYGYTF TRBD1 TRBV6-6 NA TRBJ1-2
TGCGCCAGCAGCCGATTGATCACAGGGACAAACACTGAAGCTTTCTTT CASSRLITGTNTEAFF NA TRBV5-1 NA TRBJ1-1
TGTGCCAGTAGAAGGGGGCGCAGGAATGAGCAGTTCTTC CASRRGRRNEQFF TRBD1 TRBV6-5 NA TRBJ2-1
TGTGCCAGCAGTGATCCGACAGGGAGGAACACTGAAGCTTTCTTT CASSDPTGRNTEAFF TRBD1 TRBV2 medium-sized TRBJ1-1
TGTGCCAGCAGCTCGGGACAATCCCCCTACGAGCAGTACTTC CASSSGQSPYEQYF NA TRBV7-9 NA TRBJ2-7
TGTGTCCAAGGGGGTAGCCCCACAGATACGCAGTATTTT CVQGGSPTDTQYF NA TRBV5-4 NA TRBJ2-3
TGTGCCAGCAGTTATCCGGACGGAGGGTATGACATTCAGTACTTC CASSYPDGGYDIQYF NA TRBV2 NA TRBJ2-4
TGTGCCAGCAGTTACTCCCCCGACGGGGGGGAGGGCTACACCTTC CASSYSPDGGEGYTF NA TRBV6-5 NA TRBJ1-2
TGTGCCAGCAGCTTTTGGACTAGCGGGAGTAGTGGTGGGCAGTTCTTC CASSFWTSGSSGGQFF TRBD2 TRBV7-3 NA TRBJ2-1
TGTGCCAGTAGTGGTAACCCGGGACTAGCGGGAGAAGAGCAGTACTTC CASSGNPGLAGEEQYF TRBD2 TRBV19 NA TRBJ2-7
TGTGCCAGCAGTTTTTATCGCCAGGGGCTTACCTATGGCTACACCTTC CASSFYRQGLTYGYTF NA TRBV27 NA TRBJ1-2
TGTGCCAGCAGATCGACTAGCGGGGGCTACGAGCAGTACTTC CASRSTSGGYEQYF TRBD2 TRBV2 few TRBJ2-7
TGTGCCAGCAGTCCCAGCGGGAGCTACGAGCAGTACTTC CASSPSGSYEQYF TRBD2 TRBV6-5 many TRBJ2-7
TGTGCCAGCAGAACCGGGACAGGGGGCGCAGATACGCAGTATTTT CASRTGTGGADTQYF TRBD1 TRBV28 NA TRBJ2-3
TGTGCCAGCGCCACGGGGGGGGGCGCGGGCTACAATGAGCAGTTCTTC CASATGGGAGYNEQFF TRBD2 TRBV28 NA TRBJ2-1
TGTGCCAGCAGTTTAACCCCTCGGGCTGGGGCCAACGTCCTGACTTTC CASSLTPRAGANVLTF NA TRBV27 few TRBJ2-6
TGTGCCAGCAGCCTCGGGGGTTCGTCCTACAATGAGCAGTTCTTC CASSLGGSSYNEQFF NA TRBV5-4 once TRBJ2-1
TGTGCCAGCAGTCCCCCGGAGGGGGAGACCCAGTACTTC CASSPPEGETQYF NA TRBV28 few TRBJ2-5
TGCAGCGTCTTAGCGGGAGGGGTATACAATGAGCAGTTCTTC CSVLAGGVYNEQFF TRBD2 TRBV29-1 NA TRBJ2-1
TGTGCCAGCAGGGGCCCAGTTCGGCTCGAGCAGTACTTC CASRGPVRLEQYF NA TRBV28 NA TRBJ2-7
TGTGCCAGCAGTCCGCTAGCGGGAGAGGCCCAAGAGACCCAGTACTTC CASSPLAGEAQETQYF TRBD2 TRBV28 NA TRBJ2-5
TGTGCCAGCAACGGCAGGGGGCAAGAACAGCCCCAGCATTTT CASNGRGQEQPQHF TRBD1 TRBV6-6 NA TRBJ1-5
TGTGCCAGCAGTGAACAATCAGTTAATGAAAAACTGTTTTTT CASSEQSVNEKLFF NA TRBV2 NA TRBJ1-4
TGTGCCAGCAAGGGGGACATCTCTGGGGCCAACGTCCTGACTTTC CASKGDISGANVLTF NA TRBV2 NA TRBJ2-6
TGCGCCAGCAGCTTGGGCGGGCGAGAGACCCAGTACTTC CASSLGGRETQYF NA TRBV5-1 NA TRBJ2-5